The 9 T cell receptor beta chains below come from one sample, sequenced in a study of blood T cell repertoires in COVID-19. Generated by immunoSEQ multiplex PCR, the TCRdb table keeps only in-frame clones and is missing some. The sample shows some 200,000 clones, around nine tenths of them seen only once. Specimen: PBMCs or T cells enriched from blood (not recorded which). These receptors were collected from a woman in her late teens or twenties who had recovered from COVID-19.

The chain combines TRBV18 with TRBJ2-5; D might be TRBD1 (5 bases). V lost 6 bases, J lost 5 bases, and 10 bases lay in between. The germline CDR1 and CDR2 sequences are KGHSH and LQKENI. The CDR3 contains 12 residues. The DNA of the CDR3 is TGTGCCAGCTCGTCACAGGAGGAGACCCAGTACTTC. It is translated as CASSSQEETQYF.

The chain uses TRBV7-9 and TRBJ2-7; the D is unclear. This CDR3 spans 15 amino acids. V was pared by 5 bases and J by 1 base, with 15 bases between. Germline V gene data show CDR1 as SEHNR and CDR2 as FQNEAQ (reference sequence). Here the CDR3 reads CASSPRGPLSYEQYF. The DNA of the CDR3 is TGTGCCAGCAGCCCTCGAGGTCCCCTGTCCTACGAGCAGTACTTC. The whole variable domain, remainder taken from reference TRBV7-9 and TRBJ2-7, is DTGVSQNPRHKITKRGQNVTFRCDPISEHNRLYWYRQTLGQGPEFLTYFQNEAQLEKSRLLSDRFSAERPKGSFSTLEIQRTEQGDSAMYLCASSPRGPLSYEQYFGPGTRLTVT.

This clone was seen once. V is TRBV7-2 and J is TRBJ1-2, with 8 bases fitting TRBD1. The J segment lost 4 bases and the V segment lost 5 bases, leaving 6 bases of the junction unmatched. The CDR3 sequence is 14 residues long. Germline V gives CDR1 SGHTA, CDR2 FQGNSA. CDR3: CASSPETGVYGYTF. Written as DNA, the CDR3 is TGTGCCAGCAGCCCAGAGACAGGGGTCTATGGCTACACCTTC.

The chain links TRBV28 to TRBJ2-5; TRBD2 agrees at 8 bases. The CDR3 is 15 amino acids. The germline V gene encodes CDR1 MDHEN and CDR2 SYDVKM. With V trimmed by 3 bases and J by 5 bases, 8 bases remained unmatched. CDR3 DNA sequence: TGTGCCAGCAGTTTTTTAGGACTAGCTTGGGAGACCCAGTACTTC. It yields the protein CASSFLGLAWETQYF.

The count of this clone is one. The V and J genes are TRBV10-1 and TRBJ2-1; 8 positions match TRBD2. The CDR3 is 16 amino acids. Germline assignment: CDR1 WNHNN and CDR2 SYGVQD (reference sequence). The trim removed 0 bases at V and 8 bases at J, leaving 9 bases unmatched. CDR3 nucleotides: TGCGCCAGCAGTGAGTCAGGAGCGGGAGTCCGTGATGAGCAGTTCTTC. Translated, it gives CASSESGAGVRDEQFF.

This clone was counted once. V and J are TRBV29-1 and TRBJ2-3, with D possibly being TRBD1 (5 bases). Per germline, CDR1 SQVTM and CDR2 ANQGSEA. There are 12 residues in the CDR3. The V and J ends lost 7 bases and 4 bases respectively, with 12 bases between them. The CDR3 sequence: CSAEGAPDTQYF. CDR3 sequence (DNA): TGCAGCGCGGAAGGGGCCCCAGATACGCAGTATTTT.

CDR3 sequence (DNA): TGTGCCAGCACGGGGGGACAGGGGACCGAAAAACTGTTTTTT. This encodes CASTGGQGTEKLFF. The V call is TRBV28, the J call TRBJ1-4, with 10 bases identical to TRBD1. The CDR3 consists of 14 residues. From germline, CDR1 is MDHEN and CDR2 SYDVKM. Trimming removed 7 bases from V and 8 bases from J; junction bases left unmatched: 7.

The V gene is TRBV6-5, the J gene TRBJ1-5; D not certain. The CDR3 extends over 13 amino acids. The V and J ends lost 7 bases and 5 bases respectively, with 12 bases between them. Germline-derived CDR1 and CDR2 are MNHEY and SVGAGI. The CDR3: CASTRGNDQPQHF. The CDR3 DNA follows: TGTGCCAGCACCAGAGGAAATGATCAGCCCCAGCATTTT.

V usage is TRBV3-1 (or the pseudogene TRBV3-2) and J usage is TRBJ2-7; the D is unclear. V was shortened by 0 bases and J by 11 bases, with 8 bases between the two germline ends. Germline CDR1 reads LGHDT; CDR2 reads YNNKEL (reference sequence). The CDR3 sequence is 11 residues long. The CDR3: CASSQDSVEYF. The CDR3 DNA sequence: TGTGCCAGCAGCCAAGATAGTGTGGAGTACTTC.